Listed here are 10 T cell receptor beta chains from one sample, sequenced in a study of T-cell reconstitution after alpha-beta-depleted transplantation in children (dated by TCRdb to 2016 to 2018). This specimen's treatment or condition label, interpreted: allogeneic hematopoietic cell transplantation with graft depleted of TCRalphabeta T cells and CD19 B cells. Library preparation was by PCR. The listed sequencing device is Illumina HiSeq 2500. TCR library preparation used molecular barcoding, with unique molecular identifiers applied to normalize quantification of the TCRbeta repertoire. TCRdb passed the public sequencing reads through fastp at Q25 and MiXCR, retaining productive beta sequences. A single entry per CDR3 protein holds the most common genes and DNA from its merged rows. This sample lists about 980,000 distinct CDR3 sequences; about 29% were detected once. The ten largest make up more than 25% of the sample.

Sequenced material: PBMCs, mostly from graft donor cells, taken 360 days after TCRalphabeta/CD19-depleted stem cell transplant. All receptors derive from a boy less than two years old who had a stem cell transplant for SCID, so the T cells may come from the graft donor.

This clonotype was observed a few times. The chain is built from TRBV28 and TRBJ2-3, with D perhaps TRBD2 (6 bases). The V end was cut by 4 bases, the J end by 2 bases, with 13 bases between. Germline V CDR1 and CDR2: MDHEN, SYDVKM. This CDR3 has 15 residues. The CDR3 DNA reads TGTGCCAGCAGTTCCCCGGGACTTTACACAGATACGCAGTATTTT. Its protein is CASSSPGLYTDTQYF.

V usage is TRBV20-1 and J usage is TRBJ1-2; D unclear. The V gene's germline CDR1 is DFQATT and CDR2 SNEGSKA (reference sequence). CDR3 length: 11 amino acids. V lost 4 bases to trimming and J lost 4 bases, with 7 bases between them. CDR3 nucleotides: TGCAGTGCTAACGTCGGCTATGGCTACACCTTC. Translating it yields CSANVGYGYTF.

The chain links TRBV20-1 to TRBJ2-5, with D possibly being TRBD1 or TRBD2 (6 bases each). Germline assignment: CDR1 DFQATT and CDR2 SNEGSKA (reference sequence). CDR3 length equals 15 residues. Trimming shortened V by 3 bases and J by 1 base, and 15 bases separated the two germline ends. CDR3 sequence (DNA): TGCAGTGCTAGGGGGGGCAGCGGAGCCCAAGAGACCCAGTACTTC. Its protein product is CSARGGSGAQETQYF.

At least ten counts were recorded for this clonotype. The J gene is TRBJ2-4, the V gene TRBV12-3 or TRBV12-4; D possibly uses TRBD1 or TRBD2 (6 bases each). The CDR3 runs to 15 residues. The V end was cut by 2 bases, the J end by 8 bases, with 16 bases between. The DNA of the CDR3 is TGTGCCAGCAGTTTAAGGGGTAGGGGGGATGACATTCAGTACTTC. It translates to CASSLRGRGDDIQYF.

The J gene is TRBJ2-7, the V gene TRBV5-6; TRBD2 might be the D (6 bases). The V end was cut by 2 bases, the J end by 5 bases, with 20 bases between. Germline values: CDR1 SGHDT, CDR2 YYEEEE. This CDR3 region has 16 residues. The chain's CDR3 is CASSFARWWRGHEQYF. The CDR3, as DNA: TGTGCCAGCAGCTTCGCAAGGTGGTGGAGGGGCCACGAGCAGTACTTC.

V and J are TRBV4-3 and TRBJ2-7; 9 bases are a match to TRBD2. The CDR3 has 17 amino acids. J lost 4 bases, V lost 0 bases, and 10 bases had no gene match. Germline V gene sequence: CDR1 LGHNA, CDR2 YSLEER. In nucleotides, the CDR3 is TGCGCCAGCAGCCAAGATATGGCGGCGGGGGGGAAGTACGAGCAGTACTTC. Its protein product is CASSQDMAAGGKYEQYF.

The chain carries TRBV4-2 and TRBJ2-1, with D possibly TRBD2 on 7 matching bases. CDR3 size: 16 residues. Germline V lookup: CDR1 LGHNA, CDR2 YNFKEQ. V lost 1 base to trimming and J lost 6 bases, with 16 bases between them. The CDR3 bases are TGTGCCAGCAGCCAAGTTGGGGGGGGGCACGTCAATGAGCAGTTCTTC. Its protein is CASSQVGGGHVNEQFF.

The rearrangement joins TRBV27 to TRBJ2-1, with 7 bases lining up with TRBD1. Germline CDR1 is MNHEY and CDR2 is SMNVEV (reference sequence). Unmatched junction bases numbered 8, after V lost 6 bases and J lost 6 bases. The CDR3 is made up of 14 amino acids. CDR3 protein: CASRGQTYRNEQFF. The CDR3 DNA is TGTGCCAGCAGGGGACAGACCTACCGCAATGAGCAGTTCTTC.

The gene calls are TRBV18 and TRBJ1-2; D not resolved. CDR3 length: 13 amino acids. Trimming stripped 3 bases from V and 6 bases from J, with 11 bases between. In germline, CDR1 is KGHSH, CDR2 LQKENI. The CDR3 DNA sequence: TGTGCCAGCTCACCGACCACGGACCATGGCTACACCTTC. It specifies CASSPTTDHGYTF.

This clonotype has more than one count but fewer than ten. The CDR3 protein is CAISESGQGPSSLHF. Here the CDR3 DNA reads TGTGCCATCAGTGAGTCAGGGCAGGGGCCCTCCTCCCTCCACTTT. This chain joins TRBV10-3 and TRBJ1-6; D may be TRBD1 (6 bases). This CDR3 has 15 amino acids. Trimming left V 0 bases short and J 14 bases short, with 17 bases between. The germline CDR1 and CDR2 sequences are ENHRY and SYGVKD.